The 28 T cell receptor beta chains presented below share a single source sample, sequenced in a study of CD8 T cells in ankylosing spondylitis. TCRdb recomputed calls from the 5' RACE reads with MiXCR, one row per CDR3 protein. This sample has around 300,000 distinct CDR3 sequences; less than 25% occur once, and the top ten carry under 4%. Sequencing input: blood, either unsorted or a sorted T cell fraction (not recorded which). These receptor sequences come from a female donor with ankylosing spondylitis or in good health (not recorded which).

This clonotype has more than one count but fewer than ten. The chain couples TRBV20-1 to TRBJ2-2; D is possibly TRBD2 (7 bases). V lost 6 bases, J lost 8 bases, and 22 bases lay in between. The CDR3 totals 15 residues. Germline loops: CDR1 DFQATT, CDR2 SNEGSKA (reference sequence). CDR3: CSAPRPRGGGGELFF. DNA of the CDR3: TGCAGTGCCCCTCGCCCGAGGGGAGGGGGTGGGGAGCTGTTTTTT.

This sequence joins TRBV11-2 and TRBJ2-7; D unclear. The germline gives CDR1 SGHAT, CDR2 FQNNGV. CDR3 length: 14 amino acids. The ends were cut back, 5 bases at V and 1 base at J, with 12 bases in the middle. The CDR3 protein is CASSLWTTSYEQYF. Written as DNA, the CDR3 is TGTGCCAGCAGCCTCTGGACGACTTCCTACGAGCAGTACTTC.

In this sample, this clonotype turned up a few times. This chain uses TRBV10-3 with TRBJ2-2; D may be TRBD2 (5 bases). The CDR3 contains 14 residues. The germline V and J ends were trimmed by 5 bases and 5 bases, with 12 bases remaining between them. Germline V gene lookup returns CDR1 ENHRY and CDR2 SYGVKD. CDR3 nucleotides: TGTGCCATCAGTCTTTTGGAGGAAACCGGGGAGCTGTTTTTT. It specifies CAISLLEETGELFF.

Here the CDR3 DNA reads TGTGCCAGCTCACCCTACGGACGTACCCGCGAGCAGTACTTC. It translates to CASSPYGRTREQYF. This chain links TRBV18 with TRBJ2-7, with D uncertain. The CDR3 is 14 amino acids. Trimming removed 3 bases at V and 6 bases at J, with 15 bases between. Germline values: CDR1 KGHSH, CDR2 LQKENI.

The chain links TRBV7-9 to TRBJ2-7; 7 bases are a match to TRBD1. The germline V gene encodes CDR1 SEHNR and CDR2 FQNEAQ (reference sequence). Trimming at V came to 4 bases and at J to 3 bases, leaving 3 bases not matched to a gene. The CDR3 extends over 13 amino acids. The CDR3 sequence: CASSWDRFYEQYF. DNA of the CDR3: TGTGCCAGCAGCTGGGACAGATTCTACGAGCAGTACTTC.

This clonotype was counted a few times. This rearrangement joins TRBV11-2 to TRBJ2-5, with D tentatively TRBD1 (6 bases). The V gene lost 2 bases and the J gene lost 4 bases, with 14 bases spanning the gap. Germline values: CDR1 SGHAT, CDR2 FQNNGV. The CDR3 totals 15 residues. The CDR3 region has the DNA TGTGCCAGCAGCTTAACAGGGACACTCGCAGAGACCCAGTACTTC. This encodes CASSLTGTLAETQYF.

The chain combines TRBV7-2 with TRBJ2-3; 12 positions match TRBD2. Germline assignment: CDR1 SGHTA and CDR2 FQGNSA. The CDR3 runs to 16 residues. Trimming at V came to 4 bases and at J to 3 bases, leaving 5 bases not matched to a gene. Here the CDR3 reads CASSSLAGGPTDTQYF. The CDR3 region has the DNA TGTGCCAGCAGCTCCCTAGCGGGAGGGCCAACAGATACGCAGTATTTT.

In the case of this clonotype: At one end, the junction sequence differs from germline, possibly due to a read error. The chain has TRBV6-5 and TRBJ2-1; maybe TRBD2 (7 bases). The CDR3 has 15 residues. Looked up from germline, CDR1 is MNHEY and CDR2 is SVGAGI. Here the CDR3 reads CSSSYGGQAGFEQFF. The CDR3, as DNA: TGTTCCAGCAGTTACGGGGGACAAGCGGGATTTGAGCAGTTCTTC.

This clonotype came up many times. V usage is TRBV6-1 and J usage is TRBJ2-7; D is perhaps TRBD2 (6 bases). In germline, CDR1 is MNHNS, CDR2 SASEGT. The CDR3 contains 11 residues. CDR3 in amino acids: CASSEKGLSKV. The CDR3 nucleotides are TGTGCCAGCAGTGAAAAGGGACTTTCTAAGGTC.

This clonotype appeared a few times. The chain carries TRBV28 and TRBJ2-1; D is unclear. Trimming removed 4 bases from V and 3 bases from J, with 10 bases in between. Looked up from germline, CDR1 is MDHEN and CDR2 is SYDVKM. CDR3 size: 14 residues. The CDR3 here is CASSSPGSYNEQFF. In DNA form, the CDR3 reads TGTGCCAGCAGTTCCCCCGGCAGCTACAATGAGCAGTTCTTC.

This clonotype showed up just a few times. This sequence joins TRBV29-1 and TRBJ1-1, with a weak D call TRBD1 (5 bases). CDR3 length: 13 amino acids. The V gene lost 1 base and the J gene lost 5 bases, with 11 bases spanning the gap. From germline, CDR1 is SQVTM and CDR2 ANQGSEA. The CDR3 loop is CSVEARDGTEAFF. CDR3 bases: TGCAGCGTTGAAGCAAGGGACGGGACTGAAGCTTTCTTT.

This clonotype has just a few counts. The genes are TRBV15 and TRBJ1-1; the D is unclear. Trimming removed 0 bases at V and 2 bases at J, with 7 bases between. This CDR3 has 14 amino acids. CDR1 LNHNV and CDR2 YYDKDF come from the germline V gene (reference sequence). The CDR3 is CATSRDLGNTEAFF. In DNA, the CDR3 is TGTGCCACCAGCAGAGATCTGGGTAACACTGAAGCTTTCTTT.

V usage is TRBV5-5 and J usage is TRBJ2-7, with D perhaps matching TRBD2 (7 bases). The germline V and J ends were trimmed by 0 bases and 6 bases, with 16 bases remaining between them. CDR1 is SGHKS, CDR2 YYEKEE, per germline (reference sequence). This CDR3 comprises 15 residues. CDR3 amino acids: CASSLVWGGGAEQYF. CDR3 sequence (DNA): TGTGCCAGCAGCTTGGTGTGGGGAGGGGGGGCCGAGCAGTACTTC.

At least ten counts were recorded for this clonotype. This sequence joins TRBV19 and TRBJ1-1; D is unclear. CDR1 and CDR2 (germline): LNHDA, SQIVND (reference sequence). This CDR3 is built from 10 residues. V lost 10 bases and J lost 7, with 10 bases in between. The CDR3 nucleotides read TGTGCCACTTTTCAAGTTGAAGCTTTCTTT. As protein: CATFQVEAFF.

This chain links TRBV6-4 with TRBJ1-2, with TRBD1 as a possible D gene (6 bases). The germline CDR1 and CDR2 sequences are MRHNA and SNTAGT. This CDR3 is 15 amino acids long. Trimming removed 0 bases from V and 6 bases from J, with 14 bases in between. Here the CDR3 reads CASSDSGGQSNGYTF. The CDR3 nucleotides read TGTGCCAGCAGTGACTCGGGCGGACAGAGTAATGGCTACACCTTC.

The chain combines TRBV12-3 or TRBV12-4 with TRBJ2-2; no clear D gene. V lost 1 base, J lost 7 bases, and 4 bases lay in between. The CDR3 totals 12 residues. CDR3 nucleotide sequence: TGTGCCAGCAGTTTAGGAGTCGGGGAGCTGTTTTTT. It codes for CASSLGVGELFF.

This clonotype was seen more than once but under ten times. V and J are TRBV12-3 or TRBV12-4 and TRBJ2-7, with D perhaps matching TRBD1 (6 bases). V gave up 7 bases and J gave up 3 bases, with 13 bases separating them. CDR3 length: 13 amino acids. CDR3 in amino acids: CASIKTGNYEQYF. The CDR3 DNA reads as TGTGCCAGCATCAAGACAGGAAACTACGAGCAGTACTTC.

The V gene is TRBV19, the J gene TRBJ2-2; maybe TRBD2 (5 bases). The germline V and J ends were trimmed by 8 bases and 5 bases, with 18 bases remaining between them. CDR1 and CDR2 (germline): LNHDA, SQIVND (reference sequence). CDR3 size: 15 residues. The CDR3 sequence: CASGPTILKTGELFF. The CDR3 DNA reads TGTGCCAGTGGCCCGACTATTCTGAAGACCGGGGAGCTGTTTTTT.

Here the CDR3 DNA reads TGTGCCAGCAGCGCCGGGACAGGGGGATCGGGCACTGAAGCTTTCTTT. Protein sequence: CASSAGTGGSGTEAFF. The chain employs TRBV6-2 or TRBV6-3 and TRBJ1-1; TRBD1 matches at 11 bases. The CDR3 loop spans 16 amino acids. Germline CDR1 and CDR2: MNHEY and SVGEGT. V lost 6 bases to trimming and J lost 4 bases; unmatched junction nucleotides: 10.

The chain recombines TRBV7-9 with TRBJ2-7, with 9 bases lining up with TRBD2. Trimming cost V 3 bases and J 8 bases; bases outside gene matches: 11. The CDR3 runs 15 residues. The germline CDR1 and CDR2 sequences are SEHNR and FQNEAQ (reference sequence). The CDR3 region has the DNA TGTGCCAGCAGCTTTGGGTCTAGCGGGACTTTTAAGCAGTACTTC. Translated: CASSFGSSGTFKQYF.

This clonotype was recorded a few times. The J gene is TRBJ1-4, the V gene TRBV15, with D perhaps matching TRBD1 (6 bases). The CDR3 has 18 amino acids. Germline V gene data show CDR1 as LNHNV and CDR2 as YYDKDF (reference sequence). Trimming took off 7 bases at V and 4 bases at J, with 25 bases between the two ends. The CDR3 nucleotides read TGTGCCACCACCCTCTTCAGCAGGTTGGGGGCCGATAATGAAAAACTGTTTTTT. Protein: CATTLFSRLGADNEKLFF.

This clonotype has more than one count but fewer than ten. The rearrangement links TRBV5-6 to TRBJ1-2; TRBD1 might be the D (5 bases). With 2 bases removed from V and 8 bases from J, the gap between germline ends came to 16 bases. This CDR3 has 14 residues. Germline lookup yields CDR1 SGHDT and CDR2 YYEEEE. Here the CDR3 reads CASSFRWGSGGYTF. The CDR3, as DNA: TGTGCCAGCAGCTTTCGTTGGGGGTCAGGGGGCTACACCTTC. The variable domain in full, with the rest retrieved from reference TRBV5-6 and TRBJ1-2, is DAGVTQSPTHLIKTRGQQVTLRCSPKSGHDTVSWYQQALGQGPQFIFQYYEEEERQRGNFPDRFSGHQFPNYSSELNVNALLLGDSALYLCASSFRWGSGGYTFGSGTRLTVV.

J is TRBJ2-7 and V is TRBV3-1; D is ambiguous. The CDR3 runs to 15 residues. Germline assignment: CDR1 LGHDT and CDR2 YNNKEL (reference sequence). The V and J ends lost 0 bases and 0 bases respectively, with 9 bases between them. The CDR3 spells CASSQEGSSSYEQYF. CDR3 in DNA: TGTGCCAGCAGCCAAGAGGGGTCTAGCTCCTACGAGCAGTACTTC.

This clonotype turned up a few times. This chain connects TRBV6-1 to TRBJ2-7, with a weak D call TRBD2 (6 bases). V lost 6 bases and J 0 bases, leaving 15 bases between the germline ends. This CDR3 region has 15 residues. Germline V gene lookup returns CDR1 MNHNS and CDR2 SASEGT. The CDR3 DNA reads TGTGCCAGCAGCCCCGACCGGGACTTCTCCTACGAGCAGTACTTC. It is translated as CASSPDRDFSYEQYF.

This clonotype has a single count. The chain is built from TRBV6-2 or TRBV6-3 and TRBJ1-4, with D uncertain. The CDR3 extends over 15 amino acids. Trimming shortened V by 6 bases and J by 5 bases, and 16 bases separated the two germline ends. Germline CDR1 and CDR2: MNHEY and SVGEGT. CDR3 in DNA: TGTGCCAGCAGCACCAGTCCGGACGGGAATGAAAAACTGTTTTTT. Translation: CASSTSPDGNEKLFF.

The V and J genes are TRBV20-1 and TRBJ2-7; weak D call: TRBD2 (7 bases). CDR1 and CDR2 (germline): DFQATT, SNEGSKA (reference sequence). The CDR3 is made up of 14 amino acids. Trimming took 6 bases from V and 6 from J, leaving 21 bases between them. DNA of the CDR3: TGCAGTGCGCTAGGGGGACTACCGGTCGGCGAGCAGTACTTC. It is translated as CSALGGLPVGEQYF.

This clonotype came up many times. DNA of the CDR3: TGCAGCGCCCGGGGTAGCGGGGCCCAGAGCTCCTACAATGAGCAGTTCTTC. Amino acids: CSARGSGAQSSYNEQFF. J is TRBJ2-1 and V is TRBV29-1; 8 nucleotides match TRBD2. This CDR3 has 17 residues. Germline CDR1 SQVTM, CDR2 ANQGSEA. Trimming cost V 7 bases and J 0 bases; bases outside gene matches: 14.

This clonotype has more than one count but fewer than ten. CDR3 DNA: TGCAGCGTTGCCAGGTACGAGACTGAAGCTTTCTTT. It specifies CSVARYETEAFF. The chain is built from TRBV29-1 and TRBJ1-1, with no clear D. CDR3 size: 12 residues. Germline V lookup: CDR1 SQVTM, CDR2 ANQGSEA. V lost 4 bases and J lost 5, with 11 bases in between. Combining the CDR3 with reference TRBV29-1 and TRBJ1-1 gives the whole variable domain SAVISQKPSRDICQRGTSLTIQCQVDSQVTMMFWYRQQPGQSLTLIATANQGSEATYESGFVIDKFPISRPNLTFSTLTVSNMSPEDSSIYLCSVARYETEAFFGQGTRLTVV.